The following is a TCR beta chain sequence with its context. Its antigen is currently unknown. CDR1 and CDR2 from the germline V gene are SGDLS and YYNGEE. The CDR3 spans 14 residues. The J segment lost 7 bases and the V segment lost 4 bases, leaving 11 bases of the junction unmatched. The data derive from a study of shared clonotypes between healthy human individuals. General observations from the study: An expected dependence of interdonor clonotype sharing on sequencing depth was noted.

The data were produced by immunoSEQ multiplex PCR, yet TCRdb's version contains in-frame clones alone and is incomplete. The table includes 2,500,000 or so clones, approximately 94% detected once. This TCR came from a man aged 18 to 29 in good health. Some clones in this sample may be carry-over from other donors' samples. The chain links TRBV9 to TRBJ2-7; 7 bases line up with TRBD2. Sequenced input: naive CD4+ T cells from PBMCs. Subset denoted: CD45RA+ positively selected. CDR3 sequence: CASSPSGRFLEQYF. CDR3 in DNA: TGTGCCAGCAGCCCTAGCGGTCGGTTCCTGGAGCAGTACTTC.